Following are 10 T cell receptor beta chains from one sample sequenced in a study of T cell changes during pregnancy in multiple sclerosis. Produced via immunoSEQ multiplex PCR; TCRdb's table is partial and in-frame only. The sample includes roughly 60,000 clones, roughly 90% seen only once; the top ten take just over 0.85%. Material: peripheral blood, obtained before pregnancy. The receptors come from a female donor with multiple sclerosis, enrolled in a pregnancy study.

J is TRBJ2-4 and V is TRBV7-9; 7 bases line up with TRBD2. Germline lookup yields CDR1 SEHNR and CDR2 FQNEAQ (reference sequence). This CDR3 is 15 amino acids long. V lost 8 bases, J lost 5 bases, and 12 bases stayed unmatched. This CDR3 reads CASSLGGGGENIQYF. In nucleotides, the CDR3 is TGTGCCAGCTCCTTGGGGGGGGGAGGGGAAAACATTCAGTACTTC.

The chain is built from TRBV5-1 and TRBJ2-5; TRBD2 aligns across 9 bases. Germline lookup yields CDR1 SGHRS and CDR2 YFSETQ. J gave up 2 bases and V 4 bases, and 9 bases lay outside the gene matches. This CDR3 contains 16 residues. CDR3 loop: CASSPASGGRQETQYF. In nucleotides, the CDR3 is TGCGCCAGCAGCCCGGCGAGCGGGGGGCGGCAAGAGACCCAGTACTTC.

The CDR3 DNA sequence: TGCGCCAGCAGCCAAGAGTTCGAACTGTTTTTT. It yields the protein CASSQEFELFF. This sequence joins TRBV4-1 and TRBJ1-4, with no clear D. V shed 0 bases and J shed 12 bases, with 5 bases lying between them. Germline assignment: CDR1 MGHRA and CDR2 YSYEKL. This CDR3 is built from 11 residues.

This chain joins TRBV5-5 and TRBJ1-6; no definite D call. V was trimmed by 2 bases and J by 7 bases, leaving 13 bases between them. Germline values: CDR1 SGHKS, CDR2 YYEKEE (reference sequence). The CDR3 consists of 15 residues. This chain's CDR3 is CASSFDPGANSPLHF. The CDR3 bases are TGTGCCAGCAGCTTCGATCCGGGTGCAAATTCACCCCTCCACTTT.

The chain uses TRBV5-1 and TRBJ2-7; D is perhaps TRBD1 (5 bases). Germline V gene data show CDR1 as SGHRS and CDR2 as YFSETQ. This CDR3 is built from 13 residues. The ends were cut back, 4 bases at V and 2 bases at J, with 10 bases in the middle. The CDR3 bases are TGCGCCAGCAGCCAAGGACAAACCTACGAGCAGTACTTC. Encoded protein: CASSQGQTYEQYF. Full variable domain (rest looked up from reference TRBV5-1 and TRBJ2-7): KAGVTQTPRYLIKTRGQQVTLSCSPISGHRSVSWYQQTPGQGLQFLFEYFSETQRNKGNFPGRFSGRQFSNSRSEMNVSTLELGDSALYLCASSQGQTYEQYFGPGTRLTVT.

The rearrangement links TRBV5-1 to TRBJ1-6; TRBD1 aligns across 8 bases. CDR3 length: 15 amino acids. Germline lookup yields CDR1 SGHRS and CDR2 YFSETQ. The V and J ends lost 0 bases and 10 bases, in that order; junction bases with no gene match: 6. CDR3 protein: CASSLGGQGGSPLHF. Written as DNA, the CDR3 is TGCGCCAGCAGCTTGGGAGGACAGGGTGGATCACCCCTCCACTTT.

The chain has TRBV7-2 and TRBJ2-5, with D possibly TRBD1 on 5 matching bases. Germline CDR1 SGHTA, CDR2 FQGNSA. CDR3 size: 14 residues. Trimming cost V 0 bases and J 2 bases, with 7 bases left between them. The CDR3 spells CASSLAHRQETQYF. Written as DNA, the CDR3 is TGTGCCAGCAGCTTAGCGCACAGGCAAGAGACCCAGTACTTC. Complete variable domain (other parts from reference TRBV7-2 and TRBJ2-5): GAGVSQSPSNKVTEKGKDVELRCDPISGHTALYWYRQSLGQGLEFLIYFQGNSAPDKSGLPSDRFSAERTGGSVSTLTIQRTQQEDSAVYLCASSLAHRQETQYFGPGTRLLVL.

The chain recombines TRBV9 with TRBJ2-1, with D hard to call. CDR1 and CDR2 from the germline V gene are SGDLS and YYNGEE. The CDR3 runs to 15 residues. Between the trimmed V and J ends, which lost 0 bases and 6 bases, there was a span of 13 bases. CDR3 nucleotide sequence: TGTGCCAGCAGCGTAGACTGGTCTTCCGGCAATGAGCAGTTCTTC. As protein: CASSVDWSSGNEQFF.

This chain links TRBV27 with TRBJ1-1, with a weak D call TRBD1 (6 bases). The V gene lost 6 bases and the J gene lost 0 bases, with 11 bases spanning the gap. Germline lookup yields CDR1 MNHEY and CDR2 SMNVEV (reference sequence). The CDR3 contains 14 residues. CDR3 DNA sequence: TGTGCCAGCAGCTGGGGGCATTTGAACACTGAAGCTTTCTTT. It is translated as CASSWGHLNTEAFF.

The chain joins TRBV25-1 to TRBJ1-2; D might be TRBD1 (6 bases). From germline, CDR1 is MGHDK and CDR2 SYGVNS. V lost 0 bases, J lost 5 bases, and 10 bases lay in between. The length of the CDR3 is 14 residues. The CDR3 DNA sequence: TGTGCCAGCAGTGAATATGCAGGGGTTTATGGCTACACCTTC. It specifies CASSEYAGVYGYTF.